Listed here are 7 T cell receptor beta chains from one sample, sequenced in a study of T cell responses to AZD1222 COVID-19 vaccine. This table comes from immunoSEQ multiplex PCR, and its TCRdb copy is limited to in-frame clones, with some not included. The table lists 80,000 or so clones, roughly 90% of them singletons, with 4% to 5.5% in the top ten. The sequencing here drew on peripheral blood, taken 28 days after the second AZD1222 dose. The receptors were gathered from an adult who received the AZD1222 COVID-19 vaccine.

The DNA for the CDR3 is TGCGCCAGCAGCCAACATACGGAGAAAACCTACGAGCAGTACTTC. Encoded protein: CASSQHTEKTYEQYF. The chain uses TRBV4-1 and TRBJ2-7; no firm D call. CDR1 is MGHRA and CDR2 is YSYEKL in the germline V gene. Trimming stripped 2 bases from V and 2 bases from J, with 13 bases between. CDR3 size: 15 residues.

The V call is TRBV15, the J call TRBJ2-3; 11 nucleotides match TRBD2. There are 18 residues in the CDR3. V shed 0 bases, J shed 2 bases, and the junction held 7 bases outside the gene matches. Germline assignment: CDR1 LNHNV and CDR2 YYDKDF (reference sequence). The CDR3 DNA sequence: TGTGCCACCAGCAGAGATGCCCGACTAGCGGGAAACACAGATACGCAGTATTTT. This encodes CATSRDARLAGNTDTQYF.

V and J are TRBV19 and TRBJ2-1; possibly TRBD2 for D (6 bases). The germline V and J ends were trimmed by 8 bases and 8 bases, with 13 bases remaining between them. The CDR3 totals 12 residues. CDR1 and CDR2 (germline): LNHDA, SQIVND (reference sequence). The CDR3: CASGWEVDEQFF. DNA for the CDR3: TGTGCCAGTGGATGGGAGGTCGATGAGCAGTTCTTC.

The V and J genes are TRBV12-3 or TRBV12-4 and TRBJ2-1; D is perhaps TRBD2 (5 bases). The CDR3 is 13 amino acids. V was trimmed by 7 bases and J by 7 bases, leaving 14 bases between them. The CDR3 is CASTPGLVNEQFF. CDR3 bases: TGTGCCAGCACCCCGGGATTAGTAAATGAGCAGTTCTTC.

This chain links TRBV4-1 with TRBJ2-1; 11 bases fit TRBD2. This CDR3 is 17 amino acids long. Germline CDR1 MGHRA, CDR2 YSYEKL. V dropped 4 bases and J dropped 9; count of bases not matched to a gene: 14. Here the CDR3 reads CASSLRVAGGSSGEQFF. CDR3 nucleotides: TGCGCCAGCAGCCTCCGGGTAGCGGGAGGGTCATCCGGTGAGCAGTTCTTC.

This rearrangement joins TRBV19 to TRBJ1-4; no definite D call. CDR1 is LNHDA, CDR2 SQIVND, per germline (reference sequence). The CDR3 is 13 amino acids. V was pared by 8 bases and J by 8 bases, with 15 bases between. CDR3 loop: CASRISSYEKLFF. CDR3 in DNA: TGTGCCAGTCGAATATCATCCTACGAAAAACTGTTTTTT.

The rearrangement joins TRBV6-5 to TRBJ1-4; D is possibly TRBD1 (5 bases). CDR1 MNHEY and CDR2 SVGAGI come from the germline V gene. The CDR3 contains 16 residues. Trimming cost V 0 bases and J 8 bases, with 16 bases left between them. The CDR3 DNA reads TGTGCCAGCAGTTACTCGATTTCCAGGGTAGGAGAAAAACTGTTTTTT. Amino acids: CASSYSISRVGEKLFF.